The 14 T cell receptor beta chains below come from one sample, sequenced in a study of cytomegalovirus exposure and HLA in healthy donors (TCRdb year 2017). The library was generated by the immunoSEQ multiplex PCR assay. TCRdb stores this immuneACCESS table with in-frame sequences only. Part of the clones is absent; in the studies checked, under half of the shortfall reflects unresolved V genes, and no reason is known for the rest. The sample table records tens of thousands of clones; roughly 84% of these occur just once. The ten largest clones take up about 12% of the sample. The sequenced sample consisted of PBMCs. Source of these receptors: a woman between 18 and 29 years old in good health and CMV-seropositive.

The CDR3 spells CASEGGGTYEQYF. DNA of the CDR3: TGTGCCAGCGAGGGCGGGGGAACCTACGAGCAGTACTTC. The gene calls are TRBV6-5 and TRBJ2-7; 7 bases agree with TRBD2. Germline CDR1 MNHEY, CDR2 SVGAGI. This CDR3 contains 13 residues. J was trimmed by 2 bases and V by 8 bases; bases with no gene match: 6.

This clone showed up just once. The chain employs TRBV4-2 and TRBJ2-5; 15 bases line up with TRBD2. The ends lost 4 bases at V and 5 bases at J; junction bases unmatched: 8. The length of the CDR3 is 17 residues. The germline CDR1 and CDR2 sequences are LGHNA and YNFKEQ. CDR3 coding DNA: TGTGCCAGCAGCCGGACTAGCGGGGGGGAAGTAGGGGAGACCCAGTACTTC. As protein: CASSRTSGGEVGETQYF.

This chain's CDR3 is CASSPRQGVREETQYF. CDR3 DNA: TGTGCCAGCTCCCCCCGACAGGGCGTGAGGGAGGAGACCCAGTACTTC. The chain recombines TRBV18 with TRBJ2-5; TRBD1 agrees at 7 bases. The CDR3 contains 16 residues. V shed 6 bases, J shed 5 bases, and the junction held 15 bases outside the gene matches. CDR1 KGHSH and CDR2 LQKENI come from the germline V gene.

The rearrangement uses TRBV5-4 and TRBJ2-1; 9 bases align to TRBD1. V lost 4 bases and J lost 2; bases outside the gene matches: 4. The CDR3 has 15 amino acids. Germline V CDR1 and CDR2: SGHNT, YYREEE (reference sequence). The CDR3 sequence is CASSDRDRAYNEQFF. CDR3 nucleotide sequence: TGTGCCAGCAGCGACCGGGACAGGGCCTACAATGAGCAGTTCTTC.

V and J are TRBV2 and TRBJ2-7; weak D call: TRBD1 (7 bases). The CDR3 has 15 amino acids. Trimming shortened V by 7 bases and J by 6 bases, and 22 bases separated the two germline ends. The V gene's germline CDR1 is SNHLY and CDR2 FYNNEI. Written as DNA, the CDR3 is TGTGCCAGCACATTAGGAGGGGACAGTATGTCCGAGCAGTACTTC. It yields the protein CASTLGGDSMSEQYF.

The J gene is TRBJ2-3, the V gene TRBV2; tentative D call: TRBD1 (5 bases). The CDR3 is 16 residues long. CDR1 SNHLY and CDR2 FYNNEI come from the germline V gene. V gave up 6 bases and J gave up 3 bases, with 19 bases separating them. The CDR3 DNA reads TGTGCCAGCAGGGACCCGCACAGGACAACGACAGATACGCAGTATTTT. Translating gives CASRDPHRTTTDTQYF.

V and J are TRBV10-3 and TRBJ1-2, with D perhaps matching TRBD1 (6 bases). The CDR3 spans 14 residues. Trimming left V 7 bases short and J 3 bases short, with 15 bases between. From germline, CDR1 is ENHRY and CDR2 SYGVKD. The CDR3: CAITADSSHYGYTF. As DNA, the CDR3 is TGTGCCATCACCGCGGACAGTTCTCACTATGGCTACACCTTC.

The rearrangement links TRBV10-1 to TRBJ2-3; TRBD1 might be the D (6 bases). Per the germline V gene, CDR1 is WNHNN and CDR2 is SYGVQD (reference sequence). Trimming removed 8 bases at V and 4 bases at J, with 13 bases between. The CDR3 spans 13 residues. The CDR3 DNA follows: TGCGCCAGCTGGGAACAGGGAGCAGATACGCAGTATTTT. Its protein is CASWEQGADTQYF.

The CDR3 region is CASGLGGTSPHEQYF. The CDR3 DNA reads as TGTGCCAGCGGACTGGGGGGGACTAGCCCTCACGAGCAGTACTTC. V usage is TRBV7-2 and J usage is TRBJ2-7; TRBD2 agrees at 9 bases. CDR1 and CDR2 from the germline V gene are SGHTA and FQGNSA. This CDR3 is built from 15 residues. The V gene end was trimmed by 8 bases and the J gene end by 5 bases; junction bases not matched to a gene: 13.

The rearrangement links TRBV5-1 to TRBJ1-1, with 8 bases matching TRBD1. Trimming took 1 base from V and 3 from J; bases not matched to a gene: 5. Germline V lookup: CDR1 SGHRS, CDR2 YFSETQ. CDR3 length equals 15 residues. CDR3 DNA sequence: TGCGCCAGCAGCTTGCAGGGGGCTTGGGACACTGAAGCTTTCTTT. Residues: CASSLQGAWDTEAFF.

In this sample, this clone turned up once. The V and J genes are TRBV6-6 and TRBJ2-5, with D tentatively TRBD1 (5 bases). The CDR3 loop spans 15 amino acids. The germline gives CDR1 MNHNY, CDR2 SVGAGI (reference sequence). Trimming cost V 2 bases and J 5 bases, with 15 bases left between them. CDR3 sequence: CASSYGFGKGETQYF. DNA of the CDR3: TGTGCCAGCAGTTACGGATTTGGAAAGGGGGAGACCCAGTACTTC.

V usage is TRBV4-1 and J usage is TRBJ1-1, with a weak D call TRBD1 (6 bases). The V and J ends lost 3 bases and 7 bases respectively, with 6 bases between them. This CDR3 region has 11 residues. CDR1 and CDR2 from the germline V gene are MGHRA and YSYEKL. The DNA for the CDR3 is TGCGCCAGCAGCCAGGACAGTGAAGCTTTCTTT. Encoded protein: CASSQDSEAFF.

This sequence joins TRBV9 and TRBJ2-3, with 13 nucleotides matching TRBD2. The germline V gene encodes CDR1 SGDLS and CDR2 YYNGEE. The V gene end was trimmed by 5 bases and the J gene end by 3 bases; junction bases not matched to a gene: 12. The CDR3 extends over 18 amino acids. CDR3 protein: CASSATSGGAYRTDTQYF. The CDR3 nucleotides read TGTGCCAGCAGTGCTACTAGCGGGGGGGCCTATAGGACAGATACGCAGTATTTT.

V is TRBV18 and J is TRBJ2-7; D is possibly TRBD2 (7 bases). Trimming stripped 3 bases from V and 6 bases from J, with 15 bases between. Germline V lookup: CDR1 KGHSH, CDR2 LQKENI. The length of the CDR3 is 14 residues. CDR3 protein: CASSPLKGGGEQYF. The CDR3 coding sequence is TGTGCCAGCTCACCCTTAAAAGGGGGGGGCGAGCAGTACTTC.